The entry that follows covers one T cell receptor beta chain sequence. This entry belongs to a study of shared clonotypes between healthy human individuals. The data were produced by immunoSEQ multiplex PCR, yet TCRdb's version contains in-frame clones alone and is incomplete. The sample holds around 1.1 million clones, 60% to 85% seen once. The CDR3 spans 13 residues. Germline CDR1 reads SGHRS; CDR2 reads YFSETQ. V was pared by 4 bases and J by 5 bases, with 12 bases between. This TCR came from a man aged 18 to 29 in good health. Some clones in this sample may be carry-over from other donors' samples. V gene TRBV5-1 combines with J gene TRBJ2-5; perhaps TRBD2 as D (5 bases). Material for sequencing was memory CD4+ T cells from PBMCs. The subset is: CD45RA-negative fraction. The CDR3 loop is CASSEARRETQYF. As DNA, the CDR3 is TGCGCCAGCAGCGAGGCAAGGAGGGAGACCCAGTACTTC.